The 15 T cell receptor beta chains presented below share a single source sample, sequenced in a study of T cell changes during pregnancy in multiple sclerosis. Generated by immunoSEQ multiplex PCR, the TCRdb table keeps only in-frame clones and is missing some. Among over 45,000 clones listed, around 90% were seen once. This specimen consisted of CD4+ T cells from peripheral blood mononuclear cells, obtained in the second trimester of pregnancy. These receptors were obtained from a female donor with multiple sclerosis, enrolled in a pregnancy study.

V and J are TRBV6-5 and TRBJ1-1, with D uncertain. Germline V gene data show CDR1 as MNHEY and CDR2 as SVGAGI. V lost 6 bases, J lost 5 bases, and 16 bases lay in between. The CDR3 runs 14 residues. The CDR3 DNA reads TGTGCCAGCAGCCGCAACTTACGGAGAACTGAAGCTTTCTTT. As protein: CASSRNLRRTEAFF.

This clone was found once. The rearrangement links TRBV6-1 to TRBJ2-5, with TRBD2 identical over 12 bases. The length of the CDR3 is 15 residues. Germline-derived CDR1 and CDR2 are MNHNS and SASEGT. V lost 6 bases and J lost 6; bases outside the gene matches: 8. The CDR3 nucleotides read TGTGCCAGCAGCCCTCTAGCGGGAGGGCCCCAGACCCAGTACTTC. Protein product: CASSPLAGGPQTQYF.

The chain recombines TRBV28 with TRBJ1-5; D may be TRBD1 (5 bases). The CDR3 is 14 residues long. Per germline, CDR1 MDHEN and CDR2 SYDVKM. V was trimmed by 0 bases and J by 5 bases, leaving 8 bases between them. CDR3 nucleotide sequence: TGTGCCAGCAGTTTATGGGGGGGTCATCAGCCCCAGCATTTT. It specifies CASSLWGGHQPQHF.

J is TRBJ2-3 and V is TRBV5-5; TRBD2 agrees at 11 bases. The V gene end was trimmed by 2 bases and the J gene end by 2 bases; junction bases not matched to a gene: 7. Germline CDR1 reads SGHKS; CDR2 reads YYEKEE (reference sequence). The CDR3 totals 17 residues. The CDR3 region is CASSLYLAGGLTDTQYF. In DNA, the CDR3 is TGTGCCAGCAGCTTATATCTAGCGGGAGGCCTCACAGATACGCAGTATTTT.

The chain recombines TRBV7-9 with TRBJ1-2; D gene uncertain. Looked up from germline, CDR1 is SEHNR and CDR2 is FQNEAQ (reference sequence). Between the trimmed V and J ends, which lost 5 bases and 4 bases, there was a span of 11 bases. The CDR3 totals 13 residues. CDR3 residues: CASSHGGIYGYTF. In DNA, the CDR3 is TGTGCCAGCAGCCACGGAGGGATCTATGGCTACACCTTC.

The V call is TRBV27, the J call TRBJ2-7, with 12 bases that match TRBD2. Germline V CDR1 and CDR2: MNHEY, SMNVEV (reference sequence). CDR3 length equals 13 residues. Trimming cost V 6 bases and J 5 bases; bases outside gene matches: 2. Here the CDR3 reads CASRRTSGNEQYF. In nucleotides, the CDR3 is TGTGCCAGCAGGAGGACTAGCGGGAACGAGCAGTACTTC.

V is TRBV28 and J is TRBJ2-7; 8 nucleotides line up with TRBD2. The CDR3 sequence is 15 residues long. V trimming: 4 bases; J trimming: 12 bases; junction bases outside the gene matches: 17. Germline V lookup: CDR1 MDHEN, CDR2 SYDVKM. The CDR3 region is CASSSQAGALTGGYF. The CDR3 DNA reads as TGTGCCAGCAGTTCCCAAGCGGGAGCCCTAACGGGTGGGTACTTC.

J is TRBJ2-7 and V is TRBV11-2; 9 positions agree with TRBD2. V shed 0 bases, J shed 0 bases, and the junction held 9 bases outside the gene matches. The CDR3 length is 18 residues. CDR1 and CDR2 from the germline V gene are SGHAT and FQNNGV. The CDR3 DNA reads TGTGCCAGCAGCTTAGATCGGGCTAGCGGGGTGAGCTCCTACGAGCAGTACTTC. It encodes CASSLDRASGVSSYEQYF.

This clone was seen a single time. The rearrangement uses TRBV4-3 and TRBJ2-7; possible D gene TRBD1, 6 bases. From germline, CDR1 is LGHNA and CDR2 YSLEER. This CDR3 region has 16 residues. V was shortened by 4 bases and J by 3 bases, with 19 bases between the two germline ends. In DNA, the CDR3 is TGCGCCAGCAGCCTCGGCCTTTGGCAGGGGCACTACGAGCAGTACTTC. It is translated as CASSLGLWQGHYEQYF.

The chain uses TRBV18 and TRBJ1-1; perhaps TRBD1 as D (5 bases). V lost 2 bases, J lost 0 bases, and 10 bases lay in between. CDR1 KGHSH and CDR2 LQKENI come from the germline V gene. The CDR3 covers 15 residues. The CDR3 nucleotides read TGTGCCAGCTCACCAACGGGACTGCTGAACACTGAAGCTTTCTTT. It yields the protein CASSPTGLLNTEAFF.

The rearrangement uses TRBV2 and TRBJ2-2; 10 nucleotides line up with TRBD2. The CDR3 sequence is 16 residues long. Germline V gives CDR1 SNHLY, CDR2 FYNNEI. V lost 6 bases and J lost 4; bases outside the gene matches: 8. In DNA, the CDR3 is TGTGCCAGCAGGGTCCTAGCGGGAGTGAGCACCGGGGAGCTGTTTTTT. Translated: CASRVLAGVSTGELFF.

About this clone itself: Germline is not matched at one junction end, which may reflect a read error. The chain couples TRBV11-2 to TRBJ2-7, with D tentatively TRBD1 (7 bases). CDR3 length: 14 amino acids. The germline V gene has CDR1 SGHAT and CDR2 FQNNGV. The CDR3 coding sequence is TGTGCCAGCAGCTTAGTGGAGGGGGCGGTCCTTACGCACTTC. Translating gives CASSLVEGAVLTHF.

The chain joins TRBV18 to TRBJ2-1; 9 bases are shared with TRBD2. Trimming cost V 2 bases and J 3 bases; bases outside gene matches: 20. CDR1 and CDR2 from the germline V gene are KGHSH and LQKENI. There are 21 residues in the CDR3. The CDR3 loop is CASSPGPGLASQNALYNEQFF. Here the CDR3 DNA reads TGTGCCAGCTCACCAGGACCGGGACTAGCCTCACAGAATGCCCTCTACAATGAGCAGTTCTTC.

This rearrangement joins TRBV6-1 to TRBJ2-5, with a tentative D call TRBD2 (6 bases). The CDR3 is 13 amino acids. Germline V gene data show CDR1 as MNHNS and CDR2 as SASEGT. V lost 4 bases, J lost 4 bases, and 10 bases lay in between. The CDR3 loop reads CASSASGVETQYF. The CDR3 nucleotides are TGTGCCAGCAGTGCGTCGGGGGTAGAGACCCAGTACTTC.

The V and J genes are TRBV15 and TRBJ1-1, with 7 bases matching TRBD1. The germline V gene has CDR1 LNHNV and CDR2 YYDKDF (reference sequence). J gave up 3 bases and V 1 base, and 8 bases lay outside the gene matches. The CDR3 is made up of 16 amino acids. CDR3: CATSRASGTDYTEAFF. The CDR3 coding sequence is TGTGCCACCAGCAGAGCCTCCGGGACAGACTACACTGAAGCTTTCTTT.